Here is one TCR beta chain with its context. Per the germline V gene, CDR1 is SGHAT and CDR2 is FQNNGV. V lost 3 bases and J lost 6, with 12 bases in between. The CDR3 spans 13 residues. These data originate in a study of blood T cell repertoires in COVID-19. Study information: From the United States, Italy and Spain came samples of acute and convalescent COVID-19. Sources were T cells, B-cell-depleted T cells, or PBMCs; the material itself was cDNA or gDNA.

As handled by the study authors: Amplified reference gene primers provided the basis for estimating nucleated cell counts. Method: immunoSEQ multiplex PCR; TCRdb's copy keeps in-frame clones and lacks some. The D gene and trimming were derived from the DNA, and the V and J assignments and clone size from that table. The data show about 260,000 clones, with approximately 87% seen just once and about 1.4% held by the top ten. The receptor comes from a woman in her 40s who had recovered from COVID-19. The V call is TRBV11-2, the J call TRBJ2-7; D unclear. Sequenced: peripheral blood. CDR3 nucleotide sequence: TGTGCCAGCAGCTTTTCTATAGTACGCGAGCAGTACTTC. Translating gives CASSFSIVREQYF.